This T cell receptor beta chain came from a study of T cell responses to AZD1222 COVID-19 vaccine (dated by TCRdb to about 2021). Study-wide context: AZD1222 recipients with second doses at about 4 weeks or about 12 weeks were pooled, because spike-specific TCR depth and breadth did not differ between schedules. A total of approximately 240 trial participants underwent TCR sequencing, of whom about 210 received two doses of AZD1222 and approximately 25 received two doses of the MenACWY control vaccine. Trial participants were enrolled into age subgroups of 18-55, 56-69 and 70-plus years, which contained roughly 150, 30 and 60 TCR-sequenced participants, respectively.

The CDR1 and CDR2 encoded by the germline V gene are MNHEY and SVGEGT. Cut back by 2 bases and 1 base, the V and J ends lie 11 bases apart. From cysteine to phenylalanine, the CDR3 is 15 amino acids long. Only the CDR3 DNA is retained, 45 bases long and in frame from the first base. Points the paper makes about the study in general: Vaccine-associated CD4 TCRs spanned the whole spike protein, with dominant responses in regions 160-218 and 743-854. Nearly half of unique spike-specific TCRs reportedly recognized epitopes outside regions mutated in the B.1.351 and B.1.1.7 variants. The 56-69-year group was small, and its depth increase did not reach significance, likely because of low power. Participants were mostly white British, with more females than males. The authors suggested clonal diversity may have been underestimated. After two AZD1222 doses, spike-specific TCR breadth and depth were significantly higher than at day 0 and than in MenACWY recipients. Only five or six AZD1222 recipients were SARS-CoV-2 seropositive at baseline, limiting conclusions about previously exposed vaccinees. Because no day 14 peak-response samples were available, the repertoires could be characterized only after the peak T cell response.

Interpreted using the paper, the time point label stands for: baseline before first vaccination. Samples from vaccinated people were obtained from the UK trials COV001 and COV002, which included a single-blind randomized controlled phase 2/3 trial of AZD1222 (ChAdOx1 nCoV-19) in healthy adults. For TCRbeta chain sequencing, PBMC samples from trial participants were taken at day 0 and at day 28 after the second dose. The CDR3 regions of human TCRbeta chains were analyzed by immunosequencing. The original methods were these. Repertoire TCRs were checked for matches against a reference library of SARS-CoV-2-specific TCRs that had been generated using the MIRA antigen-specificity platform. Breadth was defined as the fraction of unique TCRs that were SARS-CoV-2-associated. Depth was defined as the fraction of total T cells that were SARS-CoV-2-associated. Using the MIRA data, each spike-specific TCR was mapped to the spike region that the TCR reacts to and placed in a CD4 or CD8 class. Log10-transformed breadth and depth values were compared by one-way ANOVA with Sidak's multiple comparisons tests. TCRdb took over this immuneACCESS table, retaining in-frame rearrangements with V and J assigned. Such tables are incomplete; in checked studies, under half of the missing clones stem from an unresolved V gene, and the remainder is unexplained. Clone size and V and J calls were adopted from that table, with D and trimming inferred from the DNA. This sample gives about 150,000 clones in total; 90% of them show up just once. The ten biggest clones cover less than 1.6% of the sample.

Of note for this clone: There is no known antigen for this receptor. No much larger clonotype is one base removed from it; base qualities were not supplied.

The chain uses TRBV6-2 or TRBV6-3 and TRBJ1-1; a weak D assignment points to TRBD1 (6 bases agree). The origin of this receptor is an adult in good health. The sequencing here drew on peripheral blood, taken on day 0 of AZD1222 vaccination. The DNA reads TGTGCCAGCAGTTACCCTACAGGGAGGAACACTGAAGCTTTCTTT. Protein translation: CASSYPTGRNTEAFF.